This entry concerns a single T cell receptor beta chain. Sequencing used immunoSEQ multiplex PCR; TCRdb keeps in-frame clones, though not all of them. The table shows around 150,000 clones, with nearly 96% occurring only once. This entry is derived from a study of control samples from healthy donors and cancer patients. The sequencing sample was made of blood. This TCR came from a woman aged 25 to 39 in good health.

The chain's CDR3 is CASSISSGGNEQYF. As DNA, the CDR3 is TGTGCCAGTAGTATCTCGTCGGGGGGGAACGAGCAGTACTTC. The V gene is TRBV19, the J gene TRBJ2-7; TRBD2 matches at 8 bases. This CDR3 is built from 14 residues. The germline CDR1 and CDR2 sequences are LNHDA and SQIVND (reference sequence). V trimming: 3 bases; J trimming: 5 bases; junction bases outside the gene matches: 6.